Listed here is a single TCR beta chain. There are a few counts of this clone. This receptor's antigen is unknown. No qualities accompany the bases; no much larger clone lies one base away. Each donor gave one peripheral blood draw, about 110 mL on average, collected into heparinised tubes. Naive, central memory, regulatory and stem cell-like memory CD4+ T cells were sorted on a BD FACSAria II using a panel including CD45RO, CCR7, CD25, CD127, CD95 and CD27. A purity above 95% was achieved for all sorted populations. PBMCs were separated immediately by Lymphoprep density gradient centrifugation and were stained directly, without being cultured. To minimize batch effects, samples were stained and sorted in pairs, one healthy donor with one patient per experiment. The sample originates from a study of beta chain features in type 1 diabetes (dated by TCRdb to between 2017 and 2018). At the level of the whole study: Mean age, gender distribution, total cell number and subset yield were not different between patients and healthy donors. A total of over 90,000,000 sorted cells were examined across all samples, and a strong correlation was observed between cell number per subset and RNA yield. In the study, recently diagnosed type 1 diabetes patients and matched healthy donors were compared on the TCRB repertoires of their sorted circulating CD4+ T cell subsets. Regulatory and stem cell-like memory subsets were isolated from only 8 patients and 8 healthy donors, whereas naive and central memory subsets came from all 30 or so donors. The research as a whole found: PCR may preferentially amplify shorter templates, but because patient and control samples were amplified and corrected together, any resulting skew would affect both groups equally. Because cDNA rather than genomic DNA was sequenced, highly expressing activated cells could have been over-represented, although no difference in activation and CD3 levels was found between groups. Fewer insertions and more nucleotide deletions at VDJ recombination sites were observed in patients with type 1 diabetes, implying thymic rearrangement abnormalities. Naive, central memory and regulatory TCRB repertoires appeared more similar among patients than among healthy donors. Type 1 diabetes patients showed a moderate but significant shortening of TCRB CDR3 length in all four CD4+ subsets. Because the HLA sub-analyses included only small numbers of individuals, any influence of HLA type on TCRB rearrangement was left unresolved.

The germline V gene supplies CDR1 KGHSH and CDR2 LQKENI. Reading from cysteine to phenylalanine, the CDR3 counts 17 amino acids. Kept here is only the CDR3 DNA, which spans 51 bases and is read in frame from base 1. V was cut back by 4 bases and J by 4 bases, leaving a gap of 20 bases between them. The High Capacity cDNA Reverse Transcription Kit was used to reverse transcribe all of the isolated RNA, meaning that expressed TCRB transcripts were what got sequenced. Deep immunoSEQ sequencing was performed on naive, central memory and regulatory T cell samples, with an average of approximately 4 million total reads per sample. Sorted cells were lysed in RLT buffer and RNA was extracted with DNase-treated RNeasy Micro or Mini kits, depending on cell number. To prevent cross-contamination, each cell subset was processed individually, whereas patient and healthy donor samples were processed jointly. The immunoSEQ multiplex PCR was used to amplify TCRB sequences from cDNA, generating 87-bp fragments that spanned the CDR3 region. The amplicons were sequenced using the Illumina HiSeq platform. In the original analysis: Synthetic template baselines were used to correct PCR bias computationally, reads within Hamming distance 2 were collapsed, and singletons that could not be merged were discarded. Reads were aligned to IMGT to assign V, D and J genes, CDR3 length, and insertions or deletions at six rearrangement sites. Within each subset, clonotype counts were normalized to sorted cell number, and only after that were true diversity and Gini coefficients computed with the tcR R package. The overlap coefficient, calculated on TCRB nucleotide sequences, was used to quantify repertoire sharing. Out-of-frame TCRB sequences from naive cells were analyzed as a proxy for the pre-selection repertoire. TCRdb holds this immuneACCESS table with in-frame rearrangements only. Some clones are missing; in checked studies, unresolved V genes explain under half, and the rest has no known cause. V and J calls and clone size follow that table, whereas D and trimming were derived from the DNA. This sample gives some 290,000 clones in total; approximately 25% of them show up just once. Together, the top ten hold about 0.012% of the sample.

The sequence is built from TRBV18 and TRBJ2-1; a tentative D call is TRBD2 (5 bases match). This TCR was sampled from a woman between 25 and 40 years old with type 1 diabetes. The sequenced sample consisted of naive CD4+ T cells from blood. This sample's cell subset or site label indicates: true naive CD4+ T cells. This receptor has the CDR3 CASSRGPSLLKYNEQFF. In nucleotides, the sequence is TGTGCCAGCTCACGAGGGCCTAGTCTTCTGAAATACAATGAGCAGTTCTTC.